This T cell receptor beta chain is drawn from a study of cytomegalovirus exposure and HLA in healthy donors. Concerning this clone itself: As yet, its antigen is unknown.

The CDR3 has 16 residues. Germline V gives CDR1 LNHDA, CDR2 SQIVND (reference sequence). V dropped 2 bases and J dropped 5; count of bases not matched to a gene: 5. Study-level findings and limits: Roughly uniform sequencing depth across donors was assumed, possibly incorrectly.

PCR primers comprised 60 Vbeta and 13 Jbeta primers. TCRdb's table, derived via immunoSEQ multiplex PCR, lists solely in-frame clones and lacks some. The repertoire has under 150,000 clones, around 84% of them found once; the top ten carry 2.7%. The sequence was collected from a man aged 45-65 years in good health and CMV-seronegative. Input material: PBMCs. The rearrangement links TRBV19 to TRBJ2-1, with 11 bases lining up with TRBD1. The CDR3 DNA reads TGTGCCAGTAGTATATGGACAGGGGGCAGGGACAATGAGCAGTTCTTC. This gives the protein CASSIWTGGRDNEQFF.